The sequence of this T cell receptor (beta chain) was determined in a study of cytomegalovirus exposure and HLA in healthy donors. Study outcomes and limitations: Follow-up analysis later connected one missense variant in DCLRE1C with trimming of TCR beta V- and J-genes.

The length of the CDR3 is 13 residues. V trimming: 0 bases; J trimming: 7 bases; junction bases outside the gene matches: 2. The germline V gene has CDR1 LNHDA and CDR2 SQIVND (reference sequence). Concerning this clone itself: Its antigen remains unidentified.

Primers: 60 Vbeta forward and 13 Jbeta reverse. Method: immunoSEQ multiplex PCR; TCRdb's copy keeps in-frame clones and lacks some. This sample has about 96,000 clones; around 74% occur once, and the top ten carry more than 2.5%. Sequencing used PBMCs. This chain links TRBV19 with TRBJ2-7; 8 nucleotides agree with TRBD1. This TCR was recovered from a female donor in good health and CMV-seropositive. Here the CDR3 reads CASSIETGEEQYF. The CDR3, as DNA: TGTGCCAGTAGTATAGAGACAGGGGAAGAGCAGTACTTC.